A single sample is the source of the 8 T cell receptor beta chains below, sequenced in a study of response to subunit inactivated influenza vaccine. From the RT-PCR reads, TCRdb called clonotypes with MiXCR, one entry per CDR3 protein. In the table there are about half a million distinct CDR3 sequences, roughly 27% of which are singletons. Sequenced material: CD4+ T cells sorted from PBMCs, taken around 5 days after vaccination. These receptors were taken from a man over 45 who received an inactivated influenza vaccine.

CDR3 loop: CAWIVGLAGTDTQYF. CDR3 nucleotide sequence: TGTGCCTGGATCGTAGGACTAGCGGGGACAGATACGCAGTATTTT. The chain recombines TRBV30 with TRBJ2-3; 12 nucleotides line up with TRBD2. This CDR3 spans 15 amino acids. The V gene's germline CDR1 is GTSNPN and CDR2 SVGIG (reference sequence). J gave up 3 bases and V 4 bases, and 5 bases lay outside the gene matches.

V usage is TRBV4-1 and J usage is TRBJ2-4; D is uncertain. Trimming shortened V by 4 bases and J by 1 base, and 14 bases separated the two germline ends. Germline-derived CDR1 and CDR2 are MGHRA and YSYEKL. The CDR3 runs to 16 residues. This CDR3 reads CASSLGTWGAKNIQYF. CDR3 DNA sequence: TGCGCCAGCAGCCTAGGAACTTGGGGTGCCAAAAACATTCAGTACTTC.

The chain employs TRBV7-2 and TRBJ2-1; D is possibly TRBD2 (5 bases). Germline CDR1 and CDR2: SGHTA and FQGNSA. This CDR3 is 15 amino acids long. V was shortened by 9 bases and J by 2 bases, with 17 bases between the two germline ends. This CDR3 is CASDRAGYPYNEQFF. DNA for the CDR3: TGTGCCAGTGACCGCGCGGGTTATCCCTACAATGAGCAGTTCTTC. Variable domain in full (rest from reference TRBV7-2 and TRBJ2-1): GAGVSQSPSNKVTEKGKDVELRCDPISGHTALYWYRQSLGQGLEFLIYFQGNSAPDKSGLPSDRFSAERTGGSVSTLTIQRTQQEDSAVYLCASDRAGYPYNEQFFGPGTRLTVL.

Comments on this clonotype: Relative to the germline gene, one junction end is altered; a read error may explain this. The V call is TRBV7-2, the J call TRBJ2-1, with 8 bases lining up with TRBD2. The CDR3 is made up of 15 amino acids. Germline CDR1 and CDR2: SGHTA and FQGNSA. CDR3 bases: TGTCCCAGCAGCTTCCAGACTAGCGTTGCCAATGAGCAGTTCTTC. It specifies CPSSFQTSVANEQFF.

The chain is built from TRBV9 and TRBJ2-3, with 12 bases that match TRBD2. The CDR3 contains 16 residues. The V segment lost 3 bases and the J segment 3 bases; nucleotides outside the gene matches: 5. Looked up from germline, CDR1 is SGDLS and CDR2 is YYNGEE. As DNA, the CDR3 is TGTGCCAGCAGCGCCCTAGCGGGAGGGGTAACAGATACGCAGTATTTT. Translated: CASSALAGGVTDTQYF.

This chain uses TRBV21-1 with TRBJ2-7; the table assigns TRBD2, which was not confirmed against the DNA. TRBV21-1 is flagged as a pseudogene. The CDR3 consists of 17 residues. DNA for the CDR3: TGTGCCAGCAGCAAAGGTCCTAGGCGCGGGAGGCCTTACGAGCAGTACTTC. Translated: CASSKGPRRGRPYEQYF.

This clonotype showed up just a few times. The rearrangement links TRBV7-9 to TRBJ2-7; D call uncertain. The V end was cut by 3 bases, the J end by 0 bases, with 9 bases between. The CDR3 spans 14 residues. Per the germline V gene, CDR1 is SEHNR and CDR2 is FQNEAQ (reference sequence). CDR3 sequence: CASSFSVYSYEQYF. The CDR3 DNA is TGTGCCAGCAGCTTCAGCGTTTACTCCTACGAGCAGTACTTC.

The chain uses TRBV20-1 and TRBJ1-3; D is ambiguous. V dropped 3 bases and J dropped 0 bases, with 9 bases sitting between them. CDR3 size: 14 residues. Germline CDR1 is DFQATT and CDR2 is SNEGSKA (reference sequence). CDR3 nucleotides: TGCAGTGCTAGTGATCGCCCCTCTGGAAACACCATATATTTT. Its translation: CSASDRPSGNTIYF.